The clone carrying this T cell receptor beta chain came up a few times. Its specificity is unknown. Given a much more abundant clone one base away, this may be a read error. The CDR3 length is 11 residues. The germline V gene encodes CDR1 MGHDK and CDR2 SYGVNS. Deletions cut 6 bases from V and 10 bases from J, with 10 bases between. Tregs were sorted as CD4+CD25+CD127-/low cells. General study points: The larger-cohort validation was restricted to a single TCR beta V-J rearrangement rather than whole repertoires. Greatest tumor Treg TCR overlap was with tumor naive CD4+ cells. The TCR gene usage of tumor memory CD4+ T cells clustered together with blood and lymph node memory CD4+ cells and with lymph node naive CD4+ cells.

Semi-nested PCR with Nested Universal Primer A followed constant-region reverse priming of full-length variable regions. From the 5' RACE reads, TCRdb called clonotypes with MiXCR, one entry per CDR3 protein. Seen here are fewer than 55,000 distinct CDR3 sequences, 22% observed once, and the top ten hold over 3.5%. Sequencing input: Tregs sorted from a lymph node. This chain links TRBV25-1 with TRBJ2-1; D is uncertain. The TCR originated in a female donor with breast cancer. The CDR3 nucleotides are TGTGCCAGCAGCTTAGAGGCCGAGCAGTTCTTC. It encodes CASSLEAEQFF.